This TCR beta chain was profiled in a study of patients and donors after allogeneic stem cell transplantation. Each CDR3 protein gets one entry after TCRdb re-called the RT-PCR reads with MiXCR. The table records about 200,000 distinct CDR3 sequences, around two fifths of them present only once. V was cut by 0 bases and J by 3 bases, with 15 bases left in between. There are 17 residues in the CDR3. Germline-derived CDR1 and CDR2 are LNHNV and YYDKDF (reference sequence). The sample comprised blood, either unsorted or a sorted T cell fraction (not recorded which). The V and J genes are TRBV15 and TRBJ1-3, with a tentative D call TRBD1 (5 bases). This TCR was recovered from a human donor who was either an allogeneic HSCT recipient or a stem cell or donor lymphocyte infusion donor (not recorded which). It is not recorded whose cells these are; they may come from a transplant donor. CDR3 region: CATSRDAKGRGGNTIYF. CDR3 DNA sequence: TGTGCCACCAGCAGAGACGCAAAGGGGCGAGGTGGAAACACCATATATTTT.